This TCR beta chain is from a study of lymphopenia after photon versus proton radiotherapy. Using immunoSEQ multiplex PCR, the repertoire was profiled, and TCRdb retains in-frame clones only, with some absent. The sample lists approximately 150,000 clones; approximately 90% were seen once. The CDR3 has 15 residues. V was shortened by 6 bases and J by 3 bases, with 18 bases between the two germline ends. Germline CDR1 reads MNHEY; CDR2 reads SMNVEV (reference sequence). A remark on this clone: What it binds is not known.

Study findings and constraints: Better survival with proton therapy was suggested as possible, not demonstrated.

The TCR was taken from a man aged 50 or older with gastric cancer. Source: peripheral blood, taken from a patient treated with photon-based radiotherapy. The rearrangement links TRBV27 to TRBJ2-7; D may be TRBD1 or TRBD2 (5 bases each). CDR3 nucleotide sequence: TGTGCCAGCAGCCGGGGCGGCGGACAATACTACGAGCAGTACTTC. As protein: CASSRGGGQYYEQYF.